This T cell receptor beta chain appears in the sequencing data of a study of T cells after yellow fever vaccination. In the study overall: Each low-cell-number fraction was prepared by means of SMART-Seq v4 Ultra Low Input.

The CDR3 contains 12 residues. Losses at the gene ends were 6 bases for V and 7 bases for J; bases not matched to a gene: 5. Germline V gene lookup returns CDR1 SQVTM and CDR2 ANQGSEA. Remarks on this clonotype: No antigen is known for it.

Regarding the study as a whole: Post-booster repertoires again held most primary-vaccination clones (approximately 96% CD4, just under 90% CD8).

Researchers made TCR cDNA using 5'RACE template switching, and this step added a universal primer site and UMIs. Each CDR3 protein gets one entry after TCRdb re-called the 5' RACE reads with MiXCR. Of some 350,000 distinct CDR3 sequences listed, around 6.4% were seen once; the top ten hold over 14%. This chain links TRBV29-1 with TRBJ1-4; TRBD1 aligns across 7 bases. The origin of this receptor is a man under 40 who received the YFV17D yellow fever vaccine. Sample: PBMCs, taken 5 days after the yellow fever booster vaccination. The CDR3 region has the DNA TGCAGCGTCGGGACAGCGACTGAAAAACTGTTTTTT. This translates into CSVGTATEKLFF.